The rows below give T cell receptor beta chains drawn from one sample of a study of T-cell memory formation after mild COVID-19. TCRdb re-called the 5' RACE reads through MiXCR, storing one row per CDR3 protein. Of more than 300,000 distinct CDR3 sequences listed, roughly 13% are singletons. The sequenced material came from PBMCs or a T cell subset sorted from them (not recorded which). The receptor set was obtained from a man younger than 30 who had mild COVID-19 (a few samples of this study predate the infection). Cell type and time point are not known. The CDR3 runs from the conserved cysteine through the conserved F or W. A D gene is named only where the DNA matches it firmly. Not every row has a clone size; where given, it reads once, few, many or a size class.

clone_size d_call j_call cdr3_length v_call cdr3_nt cdr3_aa
many TRBD2 TRBJ2-7 14 TRBV3-1 TGTGCCAGCAGCCAAATTCTAGCGGGGAACGAGCAGTACTTC CASSQILAGNEQYF
few - TRBJ1-6 14 TRBV27 TGTGCCAGCAGTTTTGGCTCCTATAATTCACCCCTCCACTTT CASSFGSYNSPLHF
few - TRBJ2-2 15 TRBV7-3 TGTGCCAGCAGCGCCAGCAGGGGGGAAGGCGGGGAGCTGTTTTTT CASSASRGEGGELFF
- - TRBJ1-3 18 TRBV6-5 TGTGCCAGCAGTTACTCGATTTTTCGCGGAAACTCTGGAAACACCATATATTTT CASSYSIFRGNSGNTIYF
- TRBD1 TRBJ1-3 16 TRBV12-3/TRBV12-4 TGTGCCAGCAGTCGATGGACAGGGGGTCATGGAAACACCATATATTTT CASSRWTGGHGNTIYF
many TRBD2 TRBJ2-2 15 TRBV7-8 TGTGCCAGCAGCCCGGGAGGGGCGAACACCGGGGAGCTGTTTTTT CASSPGGANTGELFF
- - TRBJ1-1 15 TRBV24-1 TGTGCCACCAGTGATTTGCTCTGCCCGAACACTGAAGCTTTCTTT CATSDLLCPNTEAFF
few - TRBJ1-2 14 TRBV7-9 TGTGCCAGCAGCTTTAGGTCGGGGGGTGACGGCTACACCTTC CASSFRSGGDGYTF
few - TRBJ2-6 16 TRBV6-6 TGTGCCAGCAGAAAGGGCGGGGTCTCTGGGGCCAACGTCCTGACTTTC CASRKGGVSGANVLTF
few TRBD1 TRBJ2-2 16 TRBV4-2 TGTGCCAGCAGCCAGGGGCAGGGGGCGAACACCGGGGAGCTGTTTTTT CASSQGQGANTGELFF
- - TRBJ1-2 13 TRBV12-3/TRBV12-4 TGTGCCAGCAGTTTACTGGGTAACTATGGCTACACCTTC CASSLLGNYGYTF
few - TRBJ2-7 15 TRBV9 TGTGCCAGCAGCGTAGATTCCCAATACTCCTACGAGCAGTACTTC CASSVDSQYSYEQYF
- - TRBJ2-5 13 TRBV6-5 TGTGCCAGCAGTTACGGGGGGTTAGAGACCCAGTACTTC CASSYGGLETQYF
- - TRBJ1-5 12 TRBV9 TGTGCCAGCAGCTCCACAGGGCAGCCCCAGCATTTT CASSSTGQPQHF
few - TRBJ2-3 14 TRBV20-1 TGCAGTGCTAGACACGGAATCGGCACAGATACGCAGTATTTT CSARHGIGTDTQYF
- TRBD1 TRBJ2-1 15 TRBV4-2 TGTGCCAGCACGCTAACCGGGACAGTTGGCCATGAGCAGTTCTTC CASTLTGTVGHEQFF
- - TRBJ1-1 13 TRBV19 TGTGCCAGTAGTATATTTGGGGTCGCTGAAGCTTTCTTT CASSIFGVAEAFF
few - TRBJ2-2 13 TRBV24-1 TGTGCCACCAGGGTCGGGAACACCGGGGAGCTGTTTTTT CATRVGNTGELFF
- - TRBJ2-1 16 TRBV12-5 TGTGCTAGTGGTCATACCGTGGGGGGCGCCAACAATGAGCAGTTCTTC CASGHTVGGANNEQFF
- - TRBJ2-4 11 TRBV7-9 TGTGCCAGCTGGTCAGGAAACATTCAGTACTTC CASWSGNIQYF
- - TRBJ1-2 13 TRBV27 TGTGCCAGCAGTTCGGCGGGGAACTATGGCTACACCTTC CASSSAGNYGYTF
many - TRBJ2-5 13 TRBV6-5 TGTGCCAGCAGTCCAGGGGTTACGGAGACCCAGTACTTC CASSPGVTETQYF
- - TRBJ1-4 14 TRBV20-1 TGCAGTGCTAGAGAAGGGGGAGTGAGGGAAAAACTGTTTTTT CSAREGGVREKLFF
many - TRBJ2-1 13 TRBV5-1 TGCGCCAGCAGCTTGGACGCCTACAATGAGCAGTTCTTC CASSLDAYNEQFF
- - TRBJ2-7 13 TRBV15 TGTGCCACCAGCAGAGGACTAGCCTACGAGCAGTACTTC CATSRGLAYEQYF
few - TRBJ2-5 14 TRBV5-1 TGCGCCAGCAGCTTTAATCCAGGGAGGGAGACCCAGTACTTC CASSFNPGRETQYF
few - TRBJ2-7 12 TRBV7-2 TGTGCCAGCAGCTCCTTGGGCTACGAGCAGTACTTC CASSSLGYEQYF
- - TRBJ1-1 14 TRBV5-1 TGCGCCAGCAGCTTGGGGACAGAAGGTACTGAAGCTTTCTTT CASSLGTEGTEAFF
few - TRBJ2-2 15 TRBV12-3/TRBV12-4 TGTGCCAGCAGTTTTAACGTTCCGGACCCCGGGGAGCTGTTTTTT CASSFNVPDPGELFF